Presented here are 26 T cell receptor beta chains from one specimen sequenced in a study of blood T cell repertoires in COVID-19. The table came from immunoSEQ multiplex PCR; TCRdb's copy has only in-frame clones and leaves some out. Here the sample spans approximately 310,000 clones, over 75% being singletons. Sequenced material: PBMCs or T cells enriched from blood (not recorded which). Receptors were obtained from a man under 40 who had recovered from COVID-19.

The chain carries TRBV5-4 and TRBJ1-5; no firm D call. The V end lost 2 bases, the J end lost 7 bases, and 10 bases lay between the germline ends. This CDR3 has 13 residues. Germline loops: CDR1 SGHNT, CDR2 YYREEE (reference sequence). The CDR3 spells CASSFDNSQPQHF. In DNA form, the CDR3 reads TGTGCCAGCAGCTTCGACAACTCCCAGCCCCAGCATTTT.

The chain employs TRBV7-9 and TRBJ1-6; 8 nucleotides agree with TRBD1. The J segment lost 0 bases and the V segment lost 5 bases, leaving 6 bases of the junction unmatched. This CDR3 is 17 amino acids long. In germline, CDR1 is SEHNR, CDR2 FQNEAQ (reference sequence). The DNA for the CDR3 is TGTGCCAGCAGCCCTCGGACAGGGAGCTCCTATAATTCACCCCTCCACTTT. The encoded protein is CASSPRTGSSYNSPLHF.

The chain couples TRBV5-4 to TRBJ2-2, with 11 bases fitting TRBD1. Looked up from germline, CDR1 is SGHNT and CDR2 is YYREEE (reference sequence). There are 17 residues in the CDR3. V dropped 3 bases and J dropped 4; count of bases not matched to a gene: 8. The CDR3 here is CASSSLSGTGGTGELFF. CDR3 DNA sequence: TGTGCCAGCAGCTCGTTATCCGGGACAGGGGGCACCGGGGAGCTGTTTTTT.

In DNA, the CDR3 is TGTGCCTGGAAACCCCGAGACGGACAGGGGGGAACTAACTATGGCTACACCTTC. As protein: CAWKPRDGQGGTNYGYTF. This rearrangement joins TRBV30 to TRBJ1-2; 10 nucleotides align to TRBD1. The CDR3 length is 18 residues. Germline values: CDR1 GTSNPN, CDR2 SVGIG (reference sequence). V dropped 4 bases and J dropped 0; count of bases not matched to a gene: 14.

The CDR3 loop is CASALRGDGQGASGNTIYF. The CDR3 region has the DNA TGTGCTAGTGCCCTGCGGGGCGATGGACAGGGGGCGTCTGGAAACACCATATATTTT. The chain is built from TRBV12-5 and TRBJ1-3; TRBD1 agrees at 11 bases. The CDR3 is 19 amino acids. J gave up 1 base and V 7 bases, and 15 bases lay outside the gene matches. Germline lookup yields CDR1 LGHNT and CDR2 FRNRAP.

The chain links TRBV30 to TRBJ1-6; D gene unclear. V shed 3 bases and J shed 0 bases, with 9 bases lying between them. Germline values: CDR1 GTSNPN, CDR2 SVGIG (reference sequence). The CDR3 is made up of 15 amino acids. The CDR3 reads CAWRVRSSYNSPLHF. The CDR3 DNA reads TGTGCCTGGAGAGTACGGAGCTCCTATAATTCACCCCTCCACTTT.

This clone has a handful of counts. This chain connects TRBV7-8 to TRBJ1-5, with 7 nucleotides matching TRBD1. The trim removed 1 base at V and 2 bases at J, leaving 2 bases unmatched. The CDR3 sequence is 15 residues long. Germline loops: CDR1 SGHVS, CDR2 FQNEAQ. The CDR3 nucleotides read TGTGCCAGCAGCTTAGACGGGACAGGCAATCAGCCCCAGCATTTT. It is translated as CASSLDGTGNQPQHF. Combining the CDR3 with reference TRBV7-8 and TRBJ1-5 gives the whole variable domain GAGVSQSPRYKVAKRGQDVALRCDPISGHVSLFWYQQALGQGPEFLTYFQNEAQLDKSGLPSDRFFAERPEGSVSTLKIQRTQQEDSAVYLCASSLDGTGNQPQHFGDGTRLSIL.

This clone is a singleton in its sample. The CDR3 bases are TGTGCCAGCAGCTTAGCGGGCCCAGGGACTAATCAGCCCCAGCATTTT. Its translation is CASSLAGPGTNQPQHF. J is TRBJ1-5 and V is TRBV7-8; D is perhaps TRBD1 (5 bases). The CDR3 loop spans 16 amino acids. Trimming took 0 bases from V and 4 from J, leaving 13 bases between them. CDR1 is SGHVS, CDR2 FQNEAQ, per germline. The full variable domain, completed using reference TRBV7-8 and TRBJ1-5, is GAGVSQSPRYKVAKRGQDVALRCDPISGHVSLFWYQQALGQGPEFLTYFQNEAQLDKSGLPSDRFFAERPEGSVSTLKIQRTQQEDSAVYLCASSLAGPGTNQPQHFGDGTRLSIL.

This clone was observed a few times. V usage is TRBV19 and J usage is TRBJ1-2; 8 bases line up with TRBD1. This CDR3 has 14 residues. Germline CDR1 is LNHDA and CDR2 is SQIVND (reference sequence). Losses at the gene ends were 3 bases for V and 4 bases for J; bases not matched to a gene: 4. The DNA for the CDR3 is TGTGCCAGTAGTATCAAAGGACAGGGCTATGGCTACACCTTC. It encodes CASSIKGQGYGYTF.

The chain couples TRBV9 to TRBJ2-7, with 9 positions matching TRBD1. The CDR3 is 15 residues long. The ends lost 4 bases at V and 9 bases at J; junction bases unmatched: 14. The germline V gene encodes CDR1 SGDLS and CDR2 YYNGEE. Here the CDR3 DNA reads TGTGCCAGCAGCACCCGGGACAGGGAGCCCGTTGGGCAGTACTTC. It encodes CASSTRDREPVGQYF. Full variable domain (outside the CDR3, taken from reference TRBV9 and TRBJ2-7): DSGVTQTPKHLITATGQRVTLRCSPRSGDLSVYWYQQSLDQGLQFLIQYYNGEERAKGNILERFSAQQFPDLHSELNLSSLELGDSALYFCASSTRDREPVGQYFGPGTRLTVT.

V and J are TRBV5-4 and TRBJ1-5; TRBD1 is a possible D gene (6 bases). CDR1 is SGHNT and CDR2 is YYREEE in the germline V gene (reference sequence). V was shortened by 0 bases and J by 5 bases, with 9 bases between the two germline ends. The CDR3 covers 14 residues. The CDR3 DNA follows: TGTGCCAGCAGCTTGGGAGGGGGGGATCAGCCCCAGCATTTT. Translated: CASSLGGGDQPQHF.

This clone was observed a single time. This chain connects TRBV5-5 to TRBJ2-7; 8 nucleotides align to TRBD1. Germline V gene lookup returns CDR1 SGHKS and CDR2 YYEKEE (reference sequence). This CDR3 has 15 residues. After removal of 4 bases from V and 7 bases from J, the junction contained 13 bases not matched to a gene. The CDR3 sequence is CASSQHGQGVGEQYF. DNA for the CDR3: TGTGCCAGCAGCCAACACGGACAGGGAGTTGGAGAGCAGTACTTC.

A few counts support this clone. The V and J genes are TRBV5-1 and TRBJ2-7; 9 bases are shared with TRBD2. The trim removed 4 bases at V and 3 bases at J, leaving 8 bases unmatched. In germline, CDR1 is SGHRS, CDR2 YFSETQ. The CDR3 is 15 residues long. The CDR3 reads CASSTLAGHYYEQYF. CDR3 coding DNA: TGCGCCAGCAGCACCCTAGCGGGGCACTACTACGAGCAGTACTTC.

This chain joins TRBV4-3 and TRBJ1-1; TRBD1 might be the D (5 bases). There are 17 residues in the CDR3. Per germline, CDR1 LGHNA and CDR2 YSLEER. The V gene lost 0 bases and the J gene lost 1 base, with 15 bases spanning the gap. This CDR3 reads CASSQDPRGDSNTEAFF. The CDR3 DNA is TGCGCCAGCAGCCAAGATCCTAGGGGTGATTCGAACACTGAAGCTTTCTTT.

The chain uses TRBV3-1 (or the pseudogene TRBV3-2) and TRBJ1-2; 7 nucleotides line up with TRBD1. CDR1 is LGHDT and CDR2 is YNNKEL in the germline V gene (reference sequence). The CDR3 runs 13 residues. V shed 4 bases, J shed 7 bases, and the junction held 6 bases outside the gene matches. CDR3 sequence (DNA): TGTGCCAGCAGCCCTGGACAGGTGGGTGGCTACACCTTC. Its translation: CASSPGQVGGYTF.

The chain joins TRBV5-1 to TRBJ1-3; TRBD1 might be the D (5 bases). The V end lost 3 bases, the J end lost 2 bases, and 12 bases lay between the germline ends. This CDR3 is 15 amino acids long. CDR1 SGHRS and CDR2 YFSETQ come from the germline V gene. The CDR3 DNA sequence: TGCGCCAGCAGCTCCGCCGGGGGGACTGGAAACACCATATATTTT. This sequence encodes CASSSAGGTGNTIYF.

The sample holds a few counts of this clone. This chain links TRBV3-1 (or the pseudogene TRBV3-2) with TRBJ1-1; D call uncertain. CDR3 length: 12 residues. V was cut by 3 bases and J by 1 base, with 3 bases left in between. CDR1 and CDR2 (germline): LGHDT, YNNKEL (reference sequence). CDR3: CASSQANTEAFF. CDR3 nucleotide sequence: TGTGCCAGCAGCCAGGCGAACACTGAAGCTTTCTTT.

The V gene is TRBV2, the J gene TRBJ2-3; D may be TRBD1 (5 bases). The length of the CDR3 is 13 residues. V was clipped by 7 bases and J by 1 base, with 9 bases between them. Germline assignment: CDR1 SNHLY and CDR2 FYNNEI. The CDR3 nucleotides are TGTGCCAGCAATATCAGGGGCACAGATACGCAGTATTTT. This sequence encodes CASNIRGTDTQYF.

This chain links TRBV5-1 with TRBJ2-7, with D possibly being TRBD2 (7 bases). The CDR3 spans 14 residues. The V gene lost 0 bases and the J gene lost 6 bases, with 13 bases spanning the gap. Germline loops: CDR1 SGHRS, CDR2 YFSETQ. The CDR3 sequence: CASSLVSGEGEQYF. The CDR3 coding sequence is TGCGCCAGCAGCTTGGTGTCAGGGGAGGGCGAGCAGTACTTC. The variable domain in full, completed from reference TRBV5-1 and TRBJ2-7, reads KAGVTQTPRYLIKTRGQQVTLSCSPISGHRSVSWYQQTPGQGLQFLFEYFSETQRNKGNFPGRFSGRQFSNSRSEMNVSTLELGDSALYLCASSLVSGEGEQYFGPGTRLTVT.

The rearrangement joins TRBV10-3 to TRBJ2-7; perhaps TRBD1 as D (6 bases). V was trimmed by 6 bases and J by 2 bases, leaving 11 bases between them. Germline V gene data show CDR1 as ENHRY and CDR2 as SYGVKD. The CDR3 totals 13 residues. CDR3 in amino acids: CAIRPDSTYEQYF. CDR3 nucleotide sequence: TGTGCCATCAGACCGGACAGTACCTACGAGCAGTACTTC.

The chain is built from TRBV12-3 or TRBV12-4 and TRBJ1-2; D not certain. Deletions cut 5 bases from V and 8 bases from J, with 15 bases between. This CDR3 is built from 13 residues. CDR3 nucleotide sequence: TGTGCCAGCAGTCAAACCCCGGCCAGGGGCTACACCTTC. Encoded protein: CASSQTPARGYTF.

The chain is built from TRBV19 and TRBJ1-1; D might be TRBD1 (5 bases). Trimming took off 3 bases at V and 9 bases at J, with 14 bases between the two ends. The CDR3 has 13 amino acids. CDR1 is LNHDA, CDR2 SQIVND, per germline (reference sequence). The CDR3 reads CASSIKKGRKAFF. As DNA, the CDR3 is TGTGCCAGTAGTATCAAAAAGGGGCGGAAAGCTTTCTTT.

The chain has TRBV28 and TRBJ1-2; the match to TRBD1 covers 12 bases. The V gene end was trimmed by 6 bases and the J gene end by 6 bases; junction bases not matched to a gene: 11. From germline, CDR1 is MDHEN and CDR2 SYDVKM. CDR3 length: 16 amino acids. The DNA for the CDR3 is TGTGCCAGCAGAGAGAGGGACAGGGGGCGATACGATGGCTACACCTTC. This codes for CASRERDRGRYDGYTF.

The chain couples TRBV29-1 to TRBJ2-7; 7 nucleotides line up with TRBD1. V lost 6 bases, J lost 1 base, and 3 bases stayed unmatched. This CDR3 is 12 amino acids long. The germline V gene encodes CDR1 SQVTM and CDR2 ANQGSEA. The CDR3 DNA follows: TGCAGCGTCCAGGGACAGTCCTACGAGCAGTACTTC. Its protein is CSVQGQSYEQYF.

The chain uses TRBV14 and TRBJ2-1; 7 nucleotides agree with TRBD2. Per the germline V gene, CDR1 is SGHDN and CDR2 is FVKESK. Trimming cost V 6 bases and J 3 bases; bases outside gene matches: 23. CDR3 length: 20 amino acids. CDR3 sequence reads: CASRPSRAGDPFFNYNEQFF. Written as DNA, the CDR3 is TGTGCCAGCAGGCCTTCCCGGGCGGGGGACCCGTTCTTTAACTACAATGAGCAGTTCTTC.

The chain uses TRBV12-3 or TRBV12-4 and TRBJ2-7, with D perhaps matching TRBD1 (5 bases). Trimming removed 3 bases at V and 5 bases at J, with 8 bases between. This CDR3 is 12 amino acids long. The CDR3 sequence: CASSFQGDEQYF. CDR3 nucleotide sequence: TGTGCCAGCAGTTTCCAAGGGGACGAGCAGTACTTC.